Listed below are T cell receptor beta chains from one sample, sequenced in a study of shared clonotypes between healthy human individuals. Measured with immunoSEQ multiplex PCR; TCRdb has only the in-frame clones, and not every one. The sample carries 1.5 million to 2.5 million clones, less than 95% recorded once. Source material: naive CD8+ T cells sorted from blood. The receptors were sampled from a man aged 18 to 29 in good health. The CDR3 runs from the conserved cysteine through the conserved F or W. The order of the fields is J gene, D gene, CDR3 length, V gene, clone size, CDR3 DNA, CDR3 protein. The D gene is left open where the match is weak. Size tells how often a clone was seen (once, few, many) or the class of an expanded clone, and some rows leave it out.

TRBJ2-7 TRBD1 16 TRBV4-1 NA TGCGCCAGCAGCCAAAAAGGTGGGACAGTCACTTACGAGCAGTACTTC CASSQKGGTVTYEQYF
TRBJ1-1 NA 14 TRBV19 NA TGTGCCAGTAGTATAGCGGGGGGCCCCACTGAAGCTTTCTTT CASSIAGGPTEAFF
TRBJ2-7 NA 15 TRBV6-5 NA TGTGCCAGCAGTTACTGGGACTCCGCCGGAGATGAGCAGTACTTC CASSYWDSAGDEQYF
TRBJ2-7 NA 16 TRBV28 NA TGTGCCAGCAGTTTACGGACAGCCCTGATAATTATCGAGCAGTACTTC CASSLRTALIIIEQYF
TRBJ2-7 NA 15 TRBV10-3 NA TGTGCCATCAGTGATCGAGGGGGAGTACTCTACGAGCAGTACTTC CAISDRGGVLYEQYF
TRBJ2-7 TRBD1 15 TRBV6-5 NA TGTGCCAGCAGTCAAACCCGGACAGGCTGGCCCGAGCAGTACTTC CASSQTRTGWPEQYF
TRBJ1-5 TRBD1 16 TRBV4-3 few TGCGCCAGCAGCCAAGTCTGGACAGGGGTGCGACAGCCCCAGCATTTT CASSQVWTGVRQPQHF
TRBJ1-6 NA 16 TRBV10-2 NA TGCGCCAGCAGTGAGTACACCAGCTCCTATAATTCACCCCTCCACTTT CASSEYTSSYNSPLHF
TRBJ2-3 TRBD2 16 TRBV5-6 NA TGTGCCAGCAGCTTGGGAGCGGGGGGACCGGCTGATACGCAGTATTTT CASSLGAGGPADTQYF
TRBJ1-3 NA 15 TRBV7-9 NA TGTGCCAGCAGCTTAACTTCGGGGGAATGGAACACCATATATTTT CASSLTSGEWNTIYF
TRBJ2-3 TRBD1 16 TRBV11-2 NA TGTGCCAGCAGCTTAGGGGGGACAGGTCTCGAGGATACGCAGTATTTT CASSLGGTGLEDTQYF
TRBJ2-3 NA 16 TRBV15 NA TGTGCCACCAGCAGAGATGACAGTCAAGGAACAGATACGCAGTATTTT CATSRDDSQGTDTQYF
TRBJ1-5 NA 13 TRBV4-1 once TGCGCCAGCAGCCAAGAAGGCATTCAGCCCCAGCATTTT CASSQEGIQPQHF
TRBJ2-5 NA 15 TRBV5-6 NA TGTGCCAGCAGCTACGAAGGGACGCAGCAAGAGACCCAGTACTTC CASSYEGTQQETQYF
TRBJ2-1 TRBD1 15 TRBV6-6 NA TGTGCCAGCAGCGAGACAGGGACATACTACAATGAGCAGTTCTTC CASSETGTYYNEQFF
TRBJ2-2 TRBD1 14 TRBV2 NA TGTGCCAGCAGAGGCACAGGGGGGATCGGGGAGCTGTTTTTT CASRGTGGIGELFF
TRBJ2-3 NA 12 TRBV7-2 once TGTGCCAGCAGCCCCCCTACAGATACGCAGTATTTT CASSPPTDTQYF
TRBJ2-1 TRBD1 15 TRBV6-6 NA TGTGCCAGCAGTTCCCGGACAGGGATGAACAATGAGCAGTTCTTC CASSSRTGMNNEQFF
TRBJ2-3 NA 15 TRBV6-5 NA TGTGCCAGCAGTTACGGCGGGGGCGGCACAGATACGCAGTATTTT CASSYGGGGTDTQYF
TRBJ1-2 NA 11 TRBV10-3 few TGTGCCATCAGTGGAGTACTGGGCTACACCTTC CAISGVLGYTF
TRBJ1-2 TRBD1 16 TRBV5-1 once TGCGCCAGCAGCTTGGGAGGGACAGGGGTACTCTATGGCTACACCTTC CASSLGGTGVLYGYTF
TRBJ2-2 TRBD1 14 TRBV6-5 NA TGTGCCAGCAGTTGGGGACAGGGCACCGGGGAGCTGTTTTTT CASSWGQGTGELFF
TRBJ2-5 NA 13 TRBV19 once TGTGCCAGTAGTATAGTCAGTCAAGAGACCCAGTACTTC CASSIVSQETQYF
TRBJ1-2 TRBD1 16 TRBV5-6 NA TGTGCCAGTGAAGACAGGGGGAGCCCCTACGGGTATGGCTACACCTTC CASEDRGSPYGYGYTF
TRBJ1-6 NA 14 TRBV27 NA TGTGCCAGCACCGAAAGGGGTGGGAATTCACCCCTCCACTTT CASTERGGNSPLHF
TRBJ2-7 TRBD2 15 TRBV4-1 NA TGCGCCAGCAGCCAAGTTGCGGGGGGTTCCTACGAGCAGTACTTC CASSQVAGGSYEQYF
TRBJ2-7 NA 12 TRBV29-1 NA TGCAGCGTTGATTTTGGGCTCTACGAGCAGTACTTC CSVDFGLYEQYF
TRBJ2-3 TRBD2 19 TRBV15 NA TGTGCCACCAGCAGAGATACGGGTGCAGAAGCGGGGGATGCAGATACGCAGTATTTT CATSRDTGAEAGDADTQYF
TRBJ1-3 NA 13 TRBV29-1 NA TGCAGCGTTTCAGTGCCCTCTGGAAACACCATATATTTT CSVSVPSGNTIYF
TRBJ1-5 NA 13 TRBV28 NA TGTGCCAGCAGTTTCGAATGGGATCAGCCCCAGCATTTT CASSFEWDQPQHF
TRBJ2-7 TRBD2 17 TRBV18 NA TGTGCCAGCTCACCACCGATGACTAGCGGGAGGGAAATCGAGCAGTACTTC CASSPPMTSGREIEQYF
TRBJ1-2 NA 16 TRBV2 NA TGTGCCAGCAGGGGTCCGGACGGGACCGAGATTTATGGCTACACCTTC CASRGPDGTEIYGYTF
TRBJ1-6 TRBD1 15 TRBV9 NA TGTGCCAGCAGCGGGGACCGGGACAGTCATTCACCCCTCCACTTT CASSGDRDSHSPLHF
TRBJ2-2 NA 15 TRBV5-1 NA TGCGCCAGCAGCTTGGCATTCGACCTGACCGGGGAGCTGTTTTTT CASSLAFDLTGELFF
TRBJ2-1 NA 15 TRBV6-6 NA TGTGCCAGCACCCCGCTAGACCATTACTACAATGAGCAGTTCTTC CASTPLDHYYNEQFF
TRBJ1-1 NA 14 TRBV11-2 NA TGTGCCAGCAGCTTAGTATCTGGTGACACTGAAGCTTTCTTT CASSLVSGDTEAFF
TRBJ1-4 TRBD1 14 TRBV2 NA TGTGCCAGCAGTGTGGGACAGAGGATTGAAAAACTGTTTTTT CASSVGQRIEKLFF
TRBJ2-3 TRBD2 17 TRBV7-8 NA TGTGCCAGCAGCTCGAGACTAGCGGGGGATCTCACAGATACGCAGTATTTT CASSSRLAGDLTDTQYF
TRBJ1-1 NA 16 TRBV7-6 once TGTGCCAGCAGCTTAGGCCGGGCGGGGTCCGGCACTGAAGCTTTCTTT CASSLGRAGSGTEAFF
TRBJ2-1 NA 16 TRBV4-3 NA TGCGCCAGCAGCCAAGAAGGGACCGATAGAATCGATGAGCAGTTCTTC CASSQEGTDRIDEQFF
TRBJ2-7 NA 13 TRBV4-1 NA TGCGCCAGCAGCCGGGCTAGTTTATACGAGCAGTACTTC CASSRASLYEQYF
TRBJ2-7 NA 14 TRBV5-8 NA TGTGCCAGCAGCTTGGAAGGTGATCCCTACGAGCAGTACTTC CASSLEGDPYEQYF
TRBJ2-1 NA 12 TRBV29-1 once TGCAGCGTTCTACTAGTTGCCAATGAGCAGTTCTTC CSVLLVANEQFF
TRBJ1-5 NA 15 TRBV10-3 NA TGTGCCATCAGTGAAACAGGTGATAGCAATCAGCCCCAGCATTTT CAISETGDSNQPQHF
TRBJ2-7 TRBD2 14 TRBV19 NA TGTGCCAGTACTGATCAGGGAGGGGCCTACGAGCAGTACTTC CASTDQGGAYEQYF
TRBJ1-1 TRBD1 14 TRBV19 once TGTGCCAGTAGGGAGGGACAGTTGAACACTGAAGCTTTCTTT CASREGQLNTEAFF
TRBJ1-6 NA 17 TRBV27 NA TGTGCCAGCAGTCCATCTGTCGGCGACGGTATTAATTCACCCCTCCACTTT CASSPSVGDGINSPLHF
TRBJ2-7 NA 15 TRBV7-8 NA TGTGCCAGCACCCTGGGACCCAATCCCTCCTACGAGCAGTACTTC CASTLGPNPSYEQYF
TRBJ2-5 TRBD2 15 TRBV4-2 NA TGTGCCAGCAGCCCCCTAGCGGGGGGGAAAGAGACCCAGTACTTC CASSPLAGGKETQYF
TRBJ1-6 NA 17 TRBV7-9 NA TGTGCCAGCAGCCCAGCGGGGTGGAGCTCCTATAATTCACCCCTCCACTTT CASSPAGWSSYNSPLHF
TRBJ2-5 NA 15 TRBV5-1 NA TGCGCCAGCAGCTTGGACGGGGGTCCTCAAGAGACCCAGTACTTC CASSLDGGPQETQYF
TRBJ2-7 NA 12 TRBV10-3 NA TGTGCCATCCGGACAGAGTCCTACGAGCAGTACTTC CAIRTESYEQYF
TRBJ2-7 TRBD1 15 TRBV4-3 NA TGCGCCAGCAGCCAAGTCTGGGGACAGACCTACGAGCAGTACTTC CASSQVWGQTYEQYF